The T cell receptor (beta chain) under discussion was sequenced for a study of T cell repertoires in cytomegalovirus infection (dated by TCRdb to 2018 to 2020). The study in broad terms: Alongside well-studied HLA-B-restricted epitopes, the peptide stimulations were aimed at recently identified HLA-C-restricted CMV epitopes, whose presentation resists viral immunomodulation. Donor HLA type was relevant to the analysis, as public TCR beta signatures indicated carriage of CMV infection together with the matching HLA type. Here is what the overall study found, with its caveats: In both this cohort and an independent cohort of a few hundred donors, the cumulative frequency of public TCR beta family members distinguished carriers of CMV infection plus the relevant HLA type. The ex vivo response was dominated by HLA-C-restricted CMV-specific TCR beta clonotypes, and the single most frequent clonotype in two of eight donors was supplied by these HLA-C-restricted clonotypes.

This clonotype came up a few times. This receptor's antigen is unknown. Base quality data are lacking; no much larger clone is found one base away. TCRdb names Illumina HiSeq 1500 as the instrument used. The public reads were reanalyzed by TCRdb: fastp trimming at Q25, MiXCR alignment, in-frame beta chains only. Every entry covers one CDR3 protein and lists the most common genes and DNA from its rows. Recorded for this sample are about 920,000 distinct CDR3 sequences; approximately 31% of them occurred a single time. The ten largest clones take up roughly 13% of the sample. From the cysteine up to the phenylalanine, the CDR3 has a length of 14 residues. The DNA shown is the 42-base CDR3, in frame from base 1. Taken from the germline V gene (reference sequence), the CDR1 and CDR2 loops are MNHNY and SVGAGI. The junction shows trimming of 5 bases on V and 0 bases on J, and the gene matches do not reach 2 bases of it.

The treatment or condition label, read with the paper, signifies: in vitro stimulation with specific CMV peptide epitopes to enrich CMV-specific T cells. The source was cultured CD8+ T cells from PBMCs, collected from culture after CMV antigen stimulation. The receptor was isolated from a human donor in good health (CMV status not recorded). Some clones in this sample may be carry-over from other donors' samples. This receptor chain uses TRBV6-6 and TRBJ1-1, with 8 central nucleotides matching TRBD1. CDR3 reads: CASSTGQVNTEAFF. The DNA sequence is given as TGTGCCAGCAGTACGGGACAGGTGAACACTGAAGCTTTCTTT.